Listed below are T cell receptor beta chains from one sample, sequenced in a study of beta chain features in type 1 diabetes. Profiling relied on immunoSEQ multiplex PCR, and the TCRdb table lists in-frame clones only, not all of them. The repertoire holds 850,000 to 900,000 clones, with about a sixth as singletons. Specimen: naive CD4+ T cells from blood. These TCRs come from a woman under 30 in good health. Both conserved end residues are part of each CDR3. Fields, in order: clone size, V gene, D gene, J gene, CDR3 protein, CDR3 DNA. The D gene is left open where the match is weak. Size tells how often a clone was seen (once, few, many) or the class of an expanded clone, and some rows leave it out.

clone size: -
V gene: TRBV11-1
D gene: -
J gene: TRBJ2-5
CDR3 protein: CASRGGETQYF
CDR3 DNA: TGTGCCAGCAGGGGCGGAGAGACCCAGTACTTC

clone size: -
V gene: TRBV2
D gene: -
J gene: TRBJ1-4
CDR3 protein: CATSGEVVEKLFF
CDR3 DNA: TGTGCCACCAGCGGGGAGGTCGTGGAAAAACTGTTTTTT

clone size: few
V gene: TRBV6-6
D gene: -
J gene: TRBJ2-6
CDR3 protein: CASRTGANVLTF
CDR3 DNA: TGTGCCAGCAGGACTGGGGCCAACGTCCTGACTTTC

clone size: few
V gene: TRBV15
D gene: -
J gene: TRBJ2-7
CDR3 protein: CATSRELGAYEQYF
CDR3 DNA: TGTGCCACCAGCAGAGAATTGGGGGCCTACGAGCAGTACTTC

clone size: -
V gene: TRBV7-2
D gene: TRBD2
J gene: TRBJ2-7
CDR3 protein: CASSRGLAGLFIYEQYF
CDR3 DNA: TGTGCCAGCAGCCGAGGACTAGCGGGCCTTTTTATCTACGAGCAGTACTTC

clone size: few
V gene: TRBV9
D gene: -
J gene: TRBJ2-4
CDR3 protein: CASSAHYEGGLAKNIQYF
CDR3 DNA: TGTGCCAGCAGCGCCCACTATGAGGGGGGGCTAGCCAAAAACATTCAGTACTTC

clone size: many
V gene: TRBV18
D gene: -
J gene: TRBJ1-1
CDR3 protein: CASSPTGNTEAFF
CDR3 DNA: TGTGCCAGCTCACCGACAGGGAACACTGAAGCTTTCTTT

clone size: few
V gene: TRBV19
D gene: -
J gene: TRBJ1-1
CDR3 protein: CASIAGWDRVTEAFF
CDR3 DNA: TGTGCCAGTATCGCGGGATGGGATCGGGTTACTGAAGCTTTCTTT

clone size: -
V gene: TRBV5-6
D gene: TRBD2
J gene: TRBJ2-3
CDR3 protein: CASSLGTSASDTQYF
CDR3 DNA: TGTGCCAGCAGCTTGGGGACTAGTGCCTCAGATACGCAGTATTTT

clone size: -
V gene: TRBV2
D gene: -
J gene: TRBJ2-7
CDR3 protein: CASSRSVDYEQYF
CDR3 DNA: TGTGCCAGCTCGCGATCCGTTGACTACGAGCAGTACTTC

clone size: -
V gene: TRBV7-8
D gene: -
J gene: TRBJ2-1
CDR3 protein: CASSLTRAPGYNEQFF
CDR3 DNA: TGTGCCAGCAGCTTAACGAGGGCCCCAGGGTACAATGAGCAGTTCTTC

clone size: -
V gene: TRBV29-1
D gene: TRBD2
J gene: TRBJ2-5
CDR3 protein: CSGAGTSADQETQYF
CDR3 DNA: TGCAGCGGGGCCGGGACTAGCGCCGACCAAGAGACCCAGTACTTC

clone size: few
V gene: TRBV6-5
D gene: -
J gene: TRBJ2-1
CDR3 protein: CASRRSNEQFF
CDR3 DNA: TGTGCCAGCCGGCGCAGCAATGAGCAGTTCTTC

clone size: -
V gene: TRBV11-1
D gene: TRBD2
J gene: TRBJ2-5
CDR3 protein: CASSPNRREQQETQYF
CDR3 DNA: TGTGCCAGCAGCCCAAATCGGCGGGAGCAACAAGAGACCCAGTACTTC

clone size: few
V gene: TRBV2
D gene: TRBD1
J gene: TRBJ1-2
CDR3 protein: CASSKDRDDYGYTF
CDR3 DNA: TGTGCCAGCAGTAAGGACAGGGACGATTATGGCTACACCTTC

clone size: few
V gene: TRBV10-3
D gene: -
J gene: TRBJ2-5
CDR3 protein: CAISVGGAGETQYF
CDR3 DNA: TGTGCCATCAGTGTAGGGGGAGCGGGCGAGACCCAGTACTTC

clone size: few
V gene: TRBV10-3
D gene: TRBD2
J gene: TRBJ2-7
CDR3 protein: CAISESRSGAYEQYF
CDR3 DNA: TGTGCCATCAGTGAGTCTCGAAGCGGGGCCTACGAGCAGTACTTC

clone size: few
V gene: TRBV27
D gene: -
J gene: TRBJ2-1
CDR3 protein: CASKKSDRVNEQFF
CDR3 DNA: TGTGCCAGCAAAAAGTCGGACAGAGTCAATGAGCAGTTCTTC

clone size: few
V gene: TRBV4-3
D gene: TRBD2
J gene: TRBJ2-7
CDR3 protein: CASSLGLDYEQYF
CDR3 DNA: TGCGCCAGCAGCCTGGGACTAGACTACGAGCAGTACTTC

clone size: -
V gene: TRBV4-3
D gene: TRBD1
J gene: TRBJ1-5
CDR3 protein: CASSQDLTGRGQPQHF
CDR3 DNA: TGCGCCAGCAGCCAAGATTTGACAGGGCGGGGTCAGCCCCAGCATTTT

clone size: -
V gene: TRBV9
D gene: -
J gene: TRBJ2-2
CDR3 protein: CASSGQMNTGELFF
CDR3 DNA: TGTGCCAGCAGCGGGCAGATGAACACCGGGGAGCTGTTTTTT

clone size: few
V gene: TRBV5-1
D gene: -
J gene: TRBJ2-7
CDR3 protein: CASSLATTYEQYF
CDR3 DNA: TGCGCCAGCAGCTTGGCCACTACGTACGAGCAGTACTTC

clone size: -
V gene: TRBV28
D gene: -
J gene: TRBJ2-1
CDR3 protein: CASSLSDLGYEQFF
CDR3 DNA: TGTGCCAGCAGTTTATCCGACCTAGGGTATGAGCAGTTCTTC

clone size: -
V gene: TRBV6-1
D gene: -
J gene: TRBJ2-7
CDR3 protein: CASSEWEGQKDYEQYF
CDR3 DNA: TGTGCCAGCAGTGAATGGGAGGGACAGAAGGACTACGAGCAGTACTTC

clone size: -
V gene: TRBV18
D gene: -
J gene: TRBJ2-5
CDR3 protein: CASSPRSGQQETQYF
CDR3 DNA: TGTGCCAGCTCACCACGCTCTGGGCAGCAAGAGACCCAGTACTTC

clone size: -
V gene: TRBV7-6
D gene: TRBD2
J gene: TRBJ2-1
CDR3 protein: CASSLLGTSYNEQFF
CDR3 DNA: TGTGCCAGCAGCTTACTAGGGACTAGCTATAATGAGCAGTTCTTC

clone size: few
V gene: TRBV27
D gene: TRBD2
J gene: TRBJ2-5
CDR3 protein: CASSLSMTSGRETQYF
CDR3 DNA: TGTGCCAGCAGTTTATCGATGACTAGCGGGAGAGAGACCCAGTACTTC

clone size: -
V gene: TRBV9
D gene: -
J gene: TRBJ2-1
CDR3 protein: CASSVGVGLENEQFF
CDR3 DNA: TGTGCCAGCAGCGTAGGGGTAGGACTGGAAAATGAGCAGTTCTTC

clone size: few
V gene: TRBV2
D gene: -
J gene: TRBJ2-1
CDR3 protein: CASRAPAEQFF
CDR3 DNA: TGTGCCAGTAGAGCCCCGGCGGAGCAGTTCTTC

clone size: -
V gene: TRBV19
D gene: TRBD1
J gene: TRBJ2-1
CDR3 protein: CASSIGQGNEQFF
CDR3 DNA: TGTGCCAGTAGTATAGGACAGGGGAATGAGCAGTTCTTC

clone size: -
V gene: TRBV4-3
D gene: -
J gene: TRBJ2-7
CDR3 protein: CASSQVLLQGYEQYF
CDR3 DNA: TGCGCCAGCAGCCAAGTCCTACTACAGGGTTACGAGCAGTACTTC

clone size: -
V gene: TRBV7-3
D gene: -
J gene: TRBJ2-1
CDR3 protein: CASSLTGPGPYNEQFF
CDR3 DNA: TGTGCCAGCAGCTTAACGGGACCAGGGCCCTACAATGAGCAGTTCTTC

clone size: -
V gene: TRBV5-6
D gene: -
J gene: TRBJ2-4
CDR3 protein: CASSRQGSKNIQYF
CDR3 DNA: TGTGCCAGCAGCCGTCAGGGCTCCAAAAACATTCAGTACTTC